This T cell receptor (beta chain) is from a study of blood T cell repertoires in COVID-19. For the study at large: PBMCs, B-cell-depleted T cells, or T cells were the source of the cDNA or gDNA that made up the material.

Germline CDR1 reads LNHDA; CDR2 reads SQIVND (reference sequence). The CDR3 spans 16 residues. Between the trimmed V and J ends, which lost 0 bases and 5 bases, there was a span of 15 bases. Only in-frame clones appear in the TCRdb table, and some are missing; sequencing was by immunoSEQ multiplex PCR. This table has approximately 42,000 clones, around three quarters appearing once. The sequencing sample was made of peripheral blood. This TCR came from an older man with acute or convalescent COVID-19. The chain is built from TRBV19 and TRBJ2-3, with a weak D call TRBD2 (5 bases). This CDR3 is CASSIDFGVWGDTQYF. Written as DNA, the CDR3 is TGTGCCAGTAGTATAGATTTCGGGGTTTGGGGAGATACGCAGTATTTT.